This T cell receptor (beta chain) was sequenced in a study of T cells in localized non-small cell lung cancer. This CDR3 spans 12 amino acids. Germline V gives CDR1 LNHDA, CDR2 SQIVND (reference sequence). V was trimmed by 5 bases and J by 5 bases, leaving 9 bases between them. Libraries were prepared by immunoSEQ multiplex PCR; TCRdb keeps only in-frame clonotypes and omits some of them. The table shows roughly 2,600 clones, with 30% to 45% occurring only once. It was adjacent lung free of atypia that was taken, at least 2 cm from the tumor margin. V usage is TRBV19 and J usage is TRBJ1-1; D is possibly TRBD1 (6 bases). This clonotype was obtained from a woman aged 40-70 years with stage II squamous cell lung carcinoma. The specimen comprised normal lung tissue next to the tumor, sampled before any cancer treatment. The CDR3 loop reads CASSPGETEAFF. The CDR3 DNA sequence: TGTGCCAGTAGTCCAGGGGAGACTGAAGCTTTCTTT.